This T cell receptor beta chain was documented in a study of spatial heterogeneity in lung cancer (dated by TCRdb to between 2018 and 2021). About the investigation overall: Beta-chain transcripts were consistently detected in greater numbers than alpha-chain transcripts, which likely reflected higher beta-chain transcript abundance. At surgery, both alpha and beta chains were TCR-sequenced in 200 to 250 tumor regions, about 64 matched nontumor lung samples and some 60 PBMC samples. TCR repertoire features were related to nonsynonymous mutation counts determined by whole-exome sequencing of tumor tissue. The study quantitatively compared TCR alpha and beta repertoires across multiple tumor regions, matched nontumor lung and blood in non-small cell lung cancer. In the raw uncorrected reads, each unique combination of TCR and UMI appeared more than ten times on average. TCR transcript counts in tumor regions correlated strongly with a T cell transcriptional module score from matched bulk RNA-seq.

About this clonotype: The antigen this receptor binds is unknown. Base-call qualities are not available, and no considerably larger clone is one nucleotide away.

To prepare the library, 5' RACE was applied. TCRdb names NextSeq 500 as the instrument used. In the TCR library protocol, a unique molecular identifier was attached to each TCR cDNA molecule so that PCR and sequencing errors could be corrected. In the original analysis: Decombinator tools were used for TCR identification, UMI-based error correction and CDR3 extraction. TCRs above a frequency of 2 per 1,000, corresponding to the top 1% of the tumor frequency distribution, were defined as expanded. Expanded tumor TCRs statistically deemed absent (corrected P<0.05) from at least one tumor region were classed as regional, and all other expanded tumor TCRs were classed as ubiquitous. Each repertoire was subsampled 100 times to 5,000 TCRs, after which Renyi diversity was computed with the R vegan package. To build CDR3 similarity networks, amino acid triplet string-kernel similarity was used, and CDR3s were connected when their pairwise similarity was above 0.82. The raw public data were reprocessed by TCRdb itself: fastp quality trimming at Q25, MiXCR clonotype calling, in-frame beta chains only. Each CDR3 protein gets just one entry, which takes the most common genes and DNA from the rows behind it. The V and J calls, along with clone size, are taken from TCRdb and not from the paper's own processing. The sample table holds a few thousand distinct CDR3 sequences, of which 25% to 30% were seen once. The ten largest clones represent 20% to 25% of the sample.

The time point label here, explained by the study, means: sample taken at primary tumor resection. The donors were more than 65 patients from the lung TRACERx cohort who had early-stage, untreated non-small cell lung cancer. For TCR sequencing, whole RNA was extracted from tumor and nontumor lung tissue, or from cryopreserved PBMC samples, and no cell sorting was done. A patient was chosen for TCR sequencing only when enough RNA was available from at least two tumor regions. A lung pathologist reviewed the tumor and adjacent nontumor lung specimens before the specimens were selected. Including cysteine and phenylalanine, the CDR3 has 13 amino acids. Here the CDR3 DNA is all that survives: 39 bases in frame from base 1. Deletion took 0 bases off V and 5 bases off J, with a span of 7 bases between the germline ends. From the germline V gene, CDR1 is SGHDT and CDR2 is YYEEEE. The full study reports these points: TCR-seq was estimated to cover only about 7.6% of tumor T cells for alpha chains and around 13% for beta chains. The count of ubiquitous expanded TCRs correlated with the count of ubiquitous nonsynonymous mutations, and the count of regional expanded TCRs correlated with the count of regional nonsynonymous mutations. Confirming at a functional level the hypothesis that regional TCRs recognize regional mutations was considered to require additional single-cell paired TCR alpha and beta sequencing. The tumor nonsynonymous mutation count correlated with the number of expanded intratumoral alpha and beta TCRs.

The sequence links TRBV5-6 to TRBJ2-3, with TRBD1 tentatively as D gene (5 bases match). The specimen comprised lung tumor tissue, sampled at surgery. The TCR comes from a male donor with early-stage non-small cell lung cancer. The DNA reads TGTGCCAGCAGCTTGGAACAGGAAGATACGCAGTATTTT. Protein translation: CASSLEQEDTQYF.